The 29 T cell receptor beta chains below were found in one sample sequenced in a study of blood T cells in healthy people across ages. A J-beta primer mix and a sample-barcoded 5' primer were used in a second PCR of roughly 6 to 11 cycles. A single record per CDR3 protein comes from TCRdb applying MiXCR to the 5' RACE reads. The data hold 1.5 million to 1.8 million distinct CDR3 sequences, with about 42% observed a single time. The sequenced sample consisted of blood. The receptor set was obtained from a young woman in good health.

The sample holds a few counts of this clonotype. The chain carries TRBV27 and TRBJ2-7, with TRBD2 as a possible D gene (6 bases). The DNA end is a closer match to TRBJ2-5, so the J assignment may be wrong. Looked up from germline, CDR1 is MNHEY and CDR2 is SMNVEV (reference sequence). The CDR3 is 14 amino acids. The CDR3 region has the DNA TGTGCCAGCAGTTCTCGGGAGCTAAGGGAGACCCAGTACTTC. Translated: CASSSRELRETQYF.

This clonotype was detected a few times. V gene TRBV6-5 combines with J gene TRBJ1-2; D gene ambiguous. Germline values: CDR1 MNHEY, CDR2 SVGAGI. V lost 7 bases to trimming and J lost 0 bases, with 12 bases between them. CDR3 length: 14 residues. The CDR3 bases are TGTGCCAGCACTGCTGTTGCAGCTAACTATGGCTACACCTTC. Its translation is CASTAVAANYGYTF.

J is TRBJ1-1 and V is TRBV27; the D is unclear. The germline V gene has CDR1 MNHEY and CDR2 SMNVEV (reference sequence). The length of the CDR3 is 13 residues. V lost 3 bases to trimming and J lost 6 bases, with 11 bases between them. The CDR3 here is CASSFQPGAEAFF. In DNA, the CDR3 is TGTGCCAGCAGTTTCCAACCTGGGGCTGAAGCTTTCTTT.

This clonotype came up once. The chain links TRBV5-6 to TRBJ1-1, with 11 bases matching TRBD1. The CDR3 spans 15 residues. The germline CDR1 and CDR2 sequences are SGHDT and YYEEEE. J was trimmed by 6 bases and V by 0 bases; bases with no gene match: 4. The CDR3 loop is CASSLADRGLPEAFF. For the CDR3, the DNA is TGTGCCAGCAGCTTGGCGGACAGGGGGCTCCCTGAAGCTTTCTTT.

About this clonotype itself: A read error is possible here, since a much larger clone lies one base away. V is TRBV10-3 and J is TRBJ1-2, with 10 nucleotides matching TRBD1. CDR1 is ENHRY and CDR2 is SYGVKD in the germline V gene. This CDR3 is 17 amino acids long. The CDR3 is CAISERPGQGRLDGCTF. The CDR3 DNA sequence: TGTGCCATCAGTGAGAGACCGGGACAGGGGAGGCTGGATGGCTGCACCTTC.

V usage is TRBV7-9 and J usage is TRBJ2-1; TRBD2 matches at 13 bases. The CDR3 covers 19 residues. Trimming cost V 1 base and J 2 bases; bases outside gene matches: 8. Germline CDR1 and CDR2: SEHNR and FQNEAQ (reference sequence). CDR3 nucleotide sequence: TGTGCCAGCAGCTTAGGCCCGGGACTAGCGGGGCCAGCCTACAATGAGCAGTTCTTC. This gives the protein CASSLGPGLAGPAYNEQFF.

In this sample, this clonotype turned up a few times. This chain links TRBV29-1 with TRBJ2-2, with unresolved D. The V gene's germline CDR1 is SQVTM and CDR2 ANQGSEA. Trimming cost V 2 bases and J 7 bases, with 14 bases left between them. The CDR3 length is 14 residues. The CDR3 spells CSVENQAADGELFF. The CDR3 DNA follows: TGCAGCGTTGAAAACCAGGCGGCGGACGGGGAGCTGTTTTTT.

This clonotype showed up many times. The chain has TRBV7-2 and TRBJ1-2; D remains unclear. Looked up from germline, CDR1 is SGHTA and CDR2 is FQGNSA. The CDR3 length is 12 residues. With 5 bases removed from V and 2 bases from J, the gap between germline ends came to 6 bases. CDR3: CASSPPNYGYTF. As DNA, the CDR3 is TGTGCCAGCAGCCCTCCCAACTATGGCTACACCTTC.

The genes are TRBV20-1 and TRBJ2-1; possible D gene TRBD2, 6 bases. This CDR3 is 15 amino acids long. Germline CDR1 reads DFQATT; CDR2 reads SNEGSKA (reference sequence). The V end was cut by 4 bases, the J end by 0 bases, with 13 bases between. The CDR3 loop reads CSATGRESSYNEQFF. The DNA for the CDR3 is TGCAGTGCTACCGGACGGGAGAGCTCCTACAATGAGCAGTTCTTC.

The genes are TRBV12-3 or TRBV12-4 and TRBJ2-5; D is unclear. This CDR3 region has 14 residues. V was cut by 4 bases and J by 2 bases, with 11 bases left in between. As DNA, the CDR3 is TGTGCCAGCAGTTCCCCGTGGGAACAAGAGACCCAGTACTTC. It is translated as CASSSPWEQETQYF.

This clonotype came up a few times. This rearrangement joins TRBV5-6 to TRBJ2-1; D tentatively reads TRBD1 or TRBD2 (5 bases each). Trimming shortened V by 3 bases and J by 0 bases, and 7 bases separated the two germline ends. The CDR3 runs to 14 residues. Per germline, CDR1 SGHDT and CDR2 YYEEEE. CDR3 coding DNA: TGTGCCAGCAGCTGGGGGTACTCCTACAATGAGCAGTTCTTC. Its translation is CASSWGYSYNEQFF.

J is TRBJ2-1 and V is TRBV4-1, with TRBD2 identical over 16 bases. Trimming took 5 bases from V and 0 from J; bases not matched to a gene: 4. There are 18 residues in the CDR3. Germline assignment: CDR1 MGHRA and CDR2 YSYEKL. This CDR3 is CASSSGLAGGISYNEQFF. The CDR3 DNA reads TGCGCCAGCAGCTCGGGACTAGCGGGGGGGATCTCCTACAATGAGCAGTTCTTC.

CDR3 sequence (DNA): TGTGCCAGCAGTTACTCGCCGAACCACGAGCAGTACTTC. This codes for CASSYSPNHEQYF. The chain carries TRBV6-2 or TRBV6-3 and TRBJ2-5; D unclear. The assigned J gene may be wrong: the sequence end matches TRBJ2-7 better. Germline V gene data show CDR1 as MNHEY and CDR2 as SVGEGT. This CDR3 has 13 residues.

Details on this clonotype: This may be a read error, as it is one base from a much larger clone. The chain combines TRBV4-2 with TRBJ2-5; D is possibly TRBD2 (5 bases). CDR3 length: 15 residues. Germline V gene lookup returns CDR1 LGHNA and CDR2 YNFKEQ. The CDR3 here is CASRPGLVGQETKYF. CDR3 DNA sequence: TGTGCCAGCAGACCCGGACTCGTGGGCCAAGAGACCAAGTACTTC.

The chain recombines TRBV4-1 with TRBJ1-1, with 8 bases that match TRBD1. CDR1 and CDR2 (germline): MGHRA, YSYEKL. This CDR3 is built from 16 residues. Losses at the gene ends were 2 bases for V and 5 bases for J; bases not matched to a gene: 10. DNA of the CDR3: TGCGCCAGCAGCCAACAGCCTCCCGGGACAGGAACTGAAGCTTTCTTT. Its translation is CASSQQPPGTGTEAFF.

This clonotype was detected many times. V and J are TRBV3-1 and TRBJ1-2; unclear D gene. Germline assignment: CDR1 LGHDT and CDR2 YNNKEL (reference sequence). The CDR3 length is 11 residues. V dropped 3 bases and J dropped 2 bases, with 1 base sitting between them. CDR3 nucleotide sequence: TGTGCCAGCAGCCAGAACTATGGCTACACCTTC. It codes for CASSQNYGYTF.

This clonotype was seen a handful of times. The CDR3 bases are TGTGCCTGGAGTTTCCCGGGACTAGCGGTTTCCTACGAGCAGTACTTC. The encoded protein is CAWSFPGLAVSYEQYF. V and J are TRBV30 and TRBJ2-7; TRBD2 matches at 11 bases. Germline values: CDR1 GTSNPN, CDR2 SVGIG (reference sequence). The CDR3 extends over 16 amino acids. V was pared by 2 bases and J by 1 base, with 7 bases of the junction left unmatched.

This chain connects TRBV20-1 to TRBJ2-7; TRBD1 matches 7 bases. CDR1 and CDR2 from the germline V gene are DFQATT and SNEGSKA (reference sequence). The CDR3 sequence is 15 residues long. The J segment lost 4 bases and the V segment lost 3 bases, leaving 12 bases of the junction unmatched. The DNA for the CDR3 is TGCAGTGCTAGTCCCCTGGACAGACAGGGATACGAGCAGTACTTC. Its protein is CSASPLDRQGYEQYF.

In its sample, this clonotype was seen a few times. This chain's CDR3 is CASQQAYGYTF. As DNA, the CDR3 is TGTGCCAGCCAGCAGGCCTATGGCTACACCTTC. The chain is built from TRBV6-2 or TRBV6-3 and TRBJ1-2; no clear D. Germline CDR1 MNHEY, CDR2 SVGEGT. V was trimmed by 8 bases and J by 4 bases, leaving 8 bases between them. The CDR3 length is 11 residues.

The V call is TRBV12-3 or TRBV12-4, the J call TRBJ1-5; D is unresolved. The V and J ends lost 5 bases and 7 bases respectively, with 15 bases between them. CDR3 length equals 14 residues. The DNA for the CDR3 is TGTGCCAGCAGTCGGACTGATTTCCAGCAGCCCCAGCATTTT. This codes for CASSRTDFQQPQHF.

The chain carries TRBV20-1 and TRBJ2-3; 8 positions agree with TRBD2. The CDR3 loop spans 16 amino acids. The germline CDR1 and CDR2 sequences are DFQATT and SNEGSKA (reference sequence). The V and J ends lost 0 bases and 2 bases, in that order; junction bases with no gene match: 7. The CDR3 coding sequence is TGCAGTGCTAGAGATCCGAATAGCGGGGTCACAGATACGCAGTATTTT. This translates into CSARDPNSGVTDTQYF.

This clonotype showed up just a few times. The rearrangement joins TRBV20-1 to TRBJ2-3, with a weak D call TRBD1 (7 bases). Germline V lookup: CDR1 DFQATT, CDR2 SNEGSKA (reference sequence). The CDR3 runs to 13 residues. CDR3 sequence: CSSGGIVTDTQYF. The CDR3 coding sequence is TGCAGCTCAGGGGGGATTGTCACAGATACGCAGTATTTT.

The rearrangement joins TRBV12-3 or TRBV12-4 to TRBJ2-5; a weak D match, TRBD1 (7 bases). This CDR3 has 16 amino acids. V lost 6 bases and J 5 bases, leaving 22 bases between the germline ends. CDR3 DNA: TGTGCCAGCAGCCAATATACAGGGGACTTTGGGGAGACCCAGTACTTC. Translated: CASSQYTGDFGETQYF.

This clonotype has a handful of counts. J is TRBJ2-3 and V is TRBV6-1; 13 positions agree with TRBD2. The CDR3 has 20 residues. Per the germline V gene, CDR1 is MNHNS and CDR2 is SASEGT. The J segment lost 1 base and the V segment lost 6 bases, leaving 16 bases of the junction unmatched. For the CDR3, the DNA is TGTGCCAGCAGCCGAACGACTAGCGGGGGGTATCCCTCCCGCACAGATACGCAGTATTTT. Translating gives CASSRTTSGGYPSRTDTQYF.

Concerning this clonotype: The germline gene is not matched at one end of the junction; a read error may be the cause. The rearrangement joins TRBV20-1 to TRBJ2-3, with a weak D call TRBD2 (5 bases). This CDR3 has 11 residues. The germline V gene encodes CDR1 DFQATT and CDR2 SNEGSKA (reference sequence). The CDR3 is CSTRRADTQYF. The CDR3, as DNA: TGCAGTACTAGACGGGCAGATACGCAGTATTTT.

In this sample, this clonotype turned up a few times. This chain joins TRBV7-9 and TRBJ2-7, with D perhaps TRBD1 or TRBD2 (5 bases each). V lost 5 bases and J lost 3, with 17 bases in between. This CDR3 contains 15 residues. The germline V gene encodes CDR1 SEHNR and CDR2 FQNEAQ (reference sequence). The CDR3 loop reads CASSPFRGAYYEQYF. CDR3 DNA: TGTGCCAGCAGCCCCTTCCGGGGCGCTTACTACGAGCAGTACTTC.

Only a few counts were recorded for this clonotype. The CDR3 reads CSARTSGRGIRDEQFF. Written as DNA, the CDR3 is TGCAGTGCCCGTACTAGCGGGAGGGGTATCCGCGATGAGCAGTTCTTC. J is TRBJ2-1 and V is TRBV20-1; TRBD2 agrees at 13 bases. V dropped 6 bases and J dropped 8; count of bases not matched to a gene: 13. CDR1 DFQATT and CDR2 SNEGSKA come from the germline V gene (reference sequence). The CDR3 loop spans 16 amino acids.

This rearrangement joins TRBV12-3 or TRBV12-4 to TRBJ2-1; 11 positions agree with TRBD2. CDR3 length: 15 amino acids. V shed 5 bases and J 6 bases; nucleotides not matched to a gene: 6. CDR3 residues: CASSRLAGTFNEQFF. CDR3 nucleotides: TGTGCCAGCAGTCGACTAGCGGGAACCTTCAATGAGCAGTTCTTC.

The genes are TRBV7-2 and TRBJ2-7; D gene uncertain. The CDR3 runs to 14 residues. CDR1 is SGHTA, CDR2 FQGNSA, per germline. V lost 1 base to trimming and J lost 0 bases, with 7 bases between them. CDR3 sequence (DNA): TGTGCCAGCAGCTTAGTGGACGGCTCCTACGAGCAGTACTTC. Translating it yields CASSLVDGSYEQYF.